The text below deals with one T cell receptor (beta chain). Assay used: immunoSEQ multiplex PCR; TCRdb lists only in-frame clones, some missing. The repertoire holds 200,000 to 250,000 clones, around 87% seen once, with roughly 2% in the top ten. The data derive from a study of cytomegalovirus exposure and HLA in healthy donors. The material sequenced was PBMCs. The receptor was isolated from a woman between 18 and 29 years old in good health and CMV-seropositive.

The CDR3 sequence is CASSDGLNTGELFF. The DNA of the CDR3 is TGCGCCAGCAGTGACGGGTTGAACACCGGGGAGCTGTTTTTT. The rearrangement joins TRBV10-1 to TRBJ2-2; D call uncertain. The V and J ends lost 3 bases and 1 base respectively, with 6 bases between them. This CDR3 region has 14 residues. The germline V gene encodes CDR1 WNHNN and CDR2 SYGVQD (reference sequence).